Shown below are 14 T cell receptor beta chains from a single sample sequenced in a study of blood T cells in healthy people across ages. The use of a sample-barcoded 5' primer and a J-beta primer mix characterized a second PCR of about 6 to 12 cycles. TCRdb re-derived calls from the 5' RACE reads in MiXCR, one entry per CDR3 protein. The data contain hundreds of thousands of distinct CDR3 sequences, approximately 31% of them singletons. What was sequenced was blood. These receptors were taken from a woman aged 80 or over in good health.

The chain couples TRBV7-7 to TRBJ2-5, with 10 bases identical to TRBD1. V shed 4 bases, J shed 2 bases, and the junction held 10 bases outside the gene matches. The CDR3 has 17 amino acids. CDR1 and CDR2 from the germline V gene are SSHAT and FNYEAQ (reference sequence). CDR3 residues: CASSSNPGQGWQETQYF. In DNA, the CDR3 is TGTGCCAGCAGCTCCAACCCGGGACAGGGGTGGCAAGAGACCCAGTACTTC.

This clonotype was counted many times. The chain has TRBV6-6 and TRBJ2-3; D not resolved. Germline values: CDR1 MNHNY, CDR2 SVGAGI (reference sequence). V lost 7 bases and J 3 bases, leaving 14 bases between the germline ends. This CDR3 has 14 amino acids. CDR3: CASTPPDSTDTQYF. As DNA, the CDR3 is TGTGCCAGCACCCCCCCAGACTCAACAGATACGCAGTATTTT.

This clonotype was observed a few times. V usage is TRBV2 and J usage is TRBJ1-5; D is unclear. This CDR3 region has 15 residues. Trimming left V 5 bases short and J 4 bases short, with 15 bases between. Germline loops: CDR1 SNHLY, CDR2 FYNNEI. In DNA, the CDR3 is TGTGCCAGCAGTTACCGGCGGATGACGAATCAGCCCCAGCATTTT. Translating it yields CASSYRRMTNQPQHF.

This clonotype was seen many times. This sequence joins TRBV5-1 and TRBJ2-3, with a tentative D call TRBD1 (6 bases). V lost 1 base to trimming and J lost 2 bases, with 8 bases between them. The CDR3 loop spans 14 amino acids. CDR1 SGHRS and CDR2 YFSETQ come from the germline V gene. Here the CDR3 reads CASSLYRVTDTQYF. For the CDR3, the DNA is TGCGCCAGCAGCTTGTACAGGGTCACAGATACGCAGTATTTT.

V and J are TRBV5-1 and TRBJ2-5; D might be TRBD1 (5 bases). The CDR3 loop spans 15 amino acids. The germline CDR1 and CDR2 sequences are SGHRS and YFSETQ. Trimming took off 0 bases at V and 0 bases at J, with 9 bases between the two ends. DNA for the CDR3: TGCGCCAGCAGCTTGGGGTCCAGGGACCAAGAGACCCAGTACTTC. Amino acid sequence: CASSLGSRDQETQYF. The variable domain in full, with the rest retrieved from reference TRBV5-1 and TRBJ2-5, is KAGVTQTPRYLIKTRGQQVTLSCSPISGHRSVSWYQQTPGQGLQFLFEYFSETQRNKGNFPGRFSGRQFSNSRSEMNVSTLELGDSALYLCASSLGSRDQETQYFGPGTRLLVL.

In this sample, this clonotype turned up once. The V gene is TRBV20-1, the J gene TRBJ2-7; TRBD2 is a possible D gene (6 bases). V was trimmed by 6 bases and J by 3 bases, leaving 9 bases between them. The CDR3 is 11 amino acids. The V gene's germline CDR1 is DFQATT and CDR2 SNEGSKA (reference sequence). CDR3 amino acids: CSAPGVYEQYF. The CDR3 region has the DNA TGCAGTGCCCCGGGGGTCTACGAGCAGTACTTC.

This clonotype came up once. A much larger clonotype is one base distant, so this may be a read error. The chain employs TRBV30 and TRBJ2-1; D may match TRBD1 or TRBD2 (5 bases each). In germline, CDR1 is GTSNPN, CDR2 SVGIG (reference sequence). This CDR3 spans 15 amino acids. The CDR3 coding sequence is TGTGCCCGGAGTGTTTTCTGGGACCGGCTTGGTGAGCAGTTCTTC. Protein: CARSVFWDRLGEQFF.

This clonotype showed up many times. The chain carries TRBV6-2 or TRBV6-3 and TRBJ2-1; D might be TRBD1 (6 bases). The CDR3 consists of 16 residues. The V gene lost 0 bases and the J gene lost 5 bases, with 14 bases spanning the gap. Germline CDR1 and CDR2: MNHEY and SVGEGT. The CDR3, as DNA: TGTGCCAGCAGTTACTCCGTGGGGGCCCTCCACAATGAGCAGTTCTTC. Protein: CASSYSVGALHNEQFF.

Many counts were recorded for this clonotype. This chain uses TRBV25-1 with TRBJ2-1, with D perhaps TRBD2 (5 bases). The CDR3 is 14 amino acids. The ends were cut back, 4 bases at V and 1 base at J, with 8 bases in the middle. The germline CDR1 and CDR2 sequences are MGHDK and SYGVNS. In DNA form, the CDR3 reads TGTGCCAGCAGTGCAAGCGGTTCCTACAATGAGCAGTTCTTC. It is translated as CASSASGSYNEQFF.

This clonotype was seen ten or more times. The rearrangement links TRBV7-9 to TRBJ2-1; D is ambiguous. The CDR3 covers 14 residues. V gave up 5 bases and J gave up 0 bases, with 8 bases separating them. CDR1 is SEHNR, CDR2 FQNEAQ, per germline (reference sequence). The CDR3 DNA reads as TGTGCCAGCAGCCCCCTTTCCTCCTACAATGAGCAGTTCTTC. Residues: CASSPLSSYNEQFF.

This clonotype was recorded at least ten times. The chain uses TRBV5-1 and TRBJ1-1; 9 nucleotides match TRBD1. V shed 5 bases, J shed 13 bases, and the junction held 6 bases outside the gene matches. The CDR3 sequence is 11 residues long. Germline V gives CDR1 SGHRS, CDR2 YFSETQ. The DNA for the CDR3 is TGCGCCAGCAGATTCGGACAGGGGTTTTTCTTT. Translated: CASRFGQGFFF. The full variable domain, completed using reference TRBV5-1 and TRBJ1-1, is KAGVTQTPRYLIKTRGQQVTLSCSPISGHRSVSWYQQTPGQGLQFLFEYFSETQRNKGNFPGRFSGRQFSNSRSEMNVSTLELGDSALYLCASRFGQGFFFGQGTRLTVV.

This clonotype was seen a handful of times. This may be a read error, as it is one base from a much larger clone. This chain connects TRBV20-1 to TRBJ2-1; D is perhaps TRBD2 (7 bases). CDR1 and CDR2 from the germline V gene are DFQATT and SNEGSKA (reference sequence). CDR3 size: 15 residues. V lost 6 bases and J 9 bases, leaving 24 bases between the germline ends. The CDR3 sequence: CSAHFGLEGGSEQFF. In DNA, the CDR3 is TGCAGTGCCCACTTTGGGCTGGAGGGGGGGAGTGAGCAGTTCTTC.

In this sample, this clonotype turned up many times. The chain uses TRBV3-1 and TRBJ2-7, with TRBD1 matching 7 bases. Looked up from germline, CDR1 is LGHDT and CDR2 is YNNKEL (reference sequence). V shed 4 bases and J 6 bases; nucleotides not matched to a gene: 6. The length of the CDR3 is 13 residues. CDR3 loop: CASSPTPGGEQYF. CDR3 nucleotide sequence: TGTGCCAGCAGCCCCACCCCAGGGGGCGAGCAGTACTTC.

This clonotype has ten or more counts. This may be a read error: a much more frequent sequence differs by one nucleotide. The genes are TRBV20-1 and TRBJ2-7; D is perhaps TRBD1 or TRBD2 (5 bases each). The CDR3 has 15 residues. V was pared by 0 bases and J by 0 bases, with 12 bases between. Germline V lookup: CDR1 DFQATT, CDR2 SNEGSKA (reference sequence). CDR3 bases: TGCAGTGCTAGAGATGGGGGAAAAAGCTCCTACGAGCAGTACTTC. Translated, it gives CSARDGGKSSYEQYF.